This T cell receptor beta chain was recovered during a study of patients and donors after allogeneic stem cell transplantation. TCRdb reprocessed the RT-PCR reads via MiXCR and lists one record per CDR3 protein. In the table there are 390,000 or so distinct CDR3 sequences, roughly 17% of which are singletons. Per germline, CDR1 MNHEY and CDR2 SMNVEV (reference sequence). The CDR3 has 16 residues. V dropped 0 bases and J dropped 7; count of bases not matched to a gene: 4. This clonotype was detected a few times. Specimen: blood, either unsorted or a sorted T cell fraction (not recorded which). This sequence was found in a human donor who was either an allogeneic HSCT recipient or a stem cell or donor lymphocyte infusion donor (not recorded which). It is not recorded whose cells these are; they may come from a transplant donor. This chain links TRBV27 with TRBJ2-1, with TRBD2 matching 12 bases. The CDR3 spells CASSLSLAGGPNEQFF. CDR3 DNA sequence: TGTGCCAGCAGTTTATCCCTAGCGGGAGGGCCGAATGAGCAGTTCTTC.